These 26 T cell receptor beta chains were all obtained from the same sample, sequenced in a study of monozygotic twins with inflammatory bowel disease. TCRdb re-called the 5' RACE reads; one entry per CDR3 protein, DNA not given. The listing contains 300,000 to 350,000 distinct CDR3 sequences. Sequencing input: blood. The receptors shown here come from a human donor with ulcerative colitis or Crohn's disease, or a healthy co-twin of an affected twin (not recorded which).

The chain's CDR3 is CASSFQGSLGEQFF. V usage is TRBV7-9 and J usage is TRBJ2-1; TCRdb selects TRBD1, and the lack of DNA leaves this call unchecked. Germline V gene sequence: CDR1 SEHNR, CDR2 FQNEAQ (reference sequence). This CDR3 is 14 amino acids long.

The V gene is TRBV7-9, the J gene TRBJ2-1; TCRdb outputs TRBD1, but without DNA this stays unchecked. The germline V gene encodes CDR1 SEHNR and CDR2 FQNEAQ (reference sequence). CDR3 length equals 16 residues. CDR3 amino acids: CASSPTGAPSYNEQFF.

This rearrangement joins TRBV9 to TRBJ2-2; the D call of TRBD1 rests on TCRdb alone, since no DNA is present to check it. Germline V gene sequence: CDR1 SGDLS, CDR2 YYNGEE. This CDR3 is built from 15 residues. CDR3 region: CASSAASGFTGEVFF.

The chain joins TRBV20-1 to TRBJ2-1; with no DNA, the TCRdb D assignment of TRBD2 cannot be verified. The germline V gene encodes CDR1 DFQATT and CDR2 SNEGSKA (reference sequence). This CDR3 spans 12 amino acids. CDR3 residues: CSASAGYNEQFF.

V usage is TRBV20-1 and J usage is TRBJ2-3; TCRdb names TRBD1, which stays unverified in the absence of DNA. The germline CDR1 and CDR2 sequences are DFQATT and SNEGSKA (reference sequence). This CDR3 has 14 amino acids. CDR3 sequence reads: CSAADSWWDHTQYF.

The J gene is TRBJ2-7, the V gene TRBV5-1; TCRdb's D call, TRBD1, is unchecked because there is no DNA. The length of the CDR3 is 15 residues. CDR1 and CDR2 (germline): SGHRS, YFSETQ. CDR3 amino acids: CASSLAGASYEEQYF.

The gene calls are TRBV5-5 and TRBJ1-1; without DNA, the TCRdb call of TRBD1 cannot be checked. The CDR3 has 14 residues. Germline loops: CDR1 SGHKS, CDR2 YYEKEE (reference sequence). CDR3: CASRPGTEYTEAFF.

The rearrangement joins TRBV20-1 to TRBJ2-1; the D gene TCRdb calls, TRBD2, cannot be checked with no DNA. From germline, CDR1 is DFQATT and CDR2 SNEGSKA (reference sequence). CDR3 length: 15 amino acids. The CDR3 region is CSARGQREGKNEQFF.

The CDR3 region is CSARRDISSPRF. The rearrangement uses TRBV20-1 and TRBJ2-1; as DNA is missing, the TRBD1 call by TCRdb cannot be tested. CDR3 length: 12 amino acids. Germline loops: CDR1 DFQATT, CDR2 SNEGSKA (reference sequence).

The V call is TRBV20-1, the J call TRBJ1-4; TCRdb's D call of TRBD1 is untestable without DNA. CDR1 and CDR2 from the germline V gene are DFQATT and SNEGSKA (reference sequence). This CDR3 region has 14 residues. The CDR3 is CSASTGPRNEKLFF.

V is TRBV5-1 and J is TRBJ2-7; the TCRdb D gene call, TRBD2, has no DNA to confirm it. The CDR3 loop spans 15 amino acids. CDR1 is SGHRS, CDR2 YFSETQ, per germline. The CDR3 sequence is CASSLTSGGSYEQYF. The full variable domain, in which reference TRBV5-1 and TRBJ2-7 provide the parts outside the CDR3, is KAGVTQTPRYLIKTRGQQVTLSCSPISGHRSVSWYQQTPGQGLQFLFEYFSETQRNKGNFPGRFSGRQFSNSRSEMNVSTLELGDSALYLCASSLTSGGSYEQYFGPGTRLTVT.

The V gene is TRBV12-3 or TRBV12-4, the J gene TRBJ1-1; lacking DNA, the TRBD1 call made by TCRdb goes unchecked. CDR3 length equals 13 residues. CDR3 loop: CASILEGTGEAFF.

V usage is TRBV4-3 and J usage is TRBJ2-2; the D gene TCRdb calls, TRBD1, cannot be checked with no DNA. Germline assignment: CDR1 LGHNA and CDR2 YSLEER. The CDR3 consists of 16 residues. The chain's CDR3 is CASSQVGGSNTGELFF.

This chain joins TRBV12-3 or TRBV12-4 and TRBJ2-7; the TRBD1 assignment by TCRdb is unverifiable without DNA. This CDR3 spans 14 amino acids. CDR3 amino acids: CASSNRTGSYEQYF.

The chain uses TRBV30 and TRBJ1-2; TCRdb reports TRBD1, a call that lacks DNA to check it against. CDR3 length equals 11 residues. Per germline, CDR1 GTSNPN and CDR2 SVGIG (reference sequence). CDR3 sequence reads: CAWGGTYGYTF. The variable domain in full, completed from reference TRBV30 and TRBJ1-2, reads SQTIHQWPATLVQPVGSPLSLECTVEGTSNPNLYWYRQAAGRGLQLLFYSVGIGQISSEVPQNLSASRPQDRQFILSSKKLLLSDSGFYLCAWGGTYGYTFGSGTRLTVV.

The V and J genes are TRBV3-1 and TRBJ1-1; the TCRdb D gene call, TRBD1, has no DNA to confirm it. Germline assignment: CDR1 LGHDT and CDR2 YNNKEL (reference sequence). This CDR3 contains 14 residues. CDR3: CASSQSDRNTEAFF.

The rearrangement links TRBV20-1 to TRBJ2-7; TCRdb's D call of TRBD1 is untestable without DNA. CDR1 is DFQATT, CDR2 SNEGSKA, per germline (reference sequence). This CDR3 is built from 13 residues. The chain's CDR3 is CSKGGQGGSEQYF.

V is TRBV10-3 and J is TRBJ2-5. Germline V CDR1 and CDR2: ENHRY, SYGVKD. This CDR3 is built from 14 residues. This CDR3 is CAISAYGATETQYF.

The rearrangement links TRBV19 to TRBJ2-7; TCRdb outputs TRBD1, but without DNA this stays unchecked. Germline V gene sequence: CDR1 LNHDA, CDR2 SQIVND (reference sequence). CDR3 length equals 14 residues. The CDR3 here is CASSIVPNSYEQYF.

The genes are TRBV24-1 and TRBJ2-3. The CDR3 sequence is 14 residues long. In germline, CDR1 is KGHDR, CDR2 SFDVKD. The CDR3 spells CATSTRRATDTQYF.

This chain connects TRBV5-1 to TRBJ1-1; TCRdb returns TRBD1, unconfirmable since there is no DNA. The germline V gene encodes CDR1 SGHRS and CDR2 YFSETQ. The CDR3 runs to 18 residues. The chain's CDR3 is CASSFTTGAPTRDTEAFF.

This chain connects TRBV20-1 to TRBJ2-1; TCRdb calls TRBD2, which cannot be checked without DNA. This CDR3 has 17 amino acids. Germline assignment: CDR1 DFQATT and CDR2 SNEGSKA (reference sequence). CDR3 sequence reads: CSARDIAGGPTYNEQFF.

V is TRBV20-1 and J is TRBJ2-2; no DNA is available, so the TRBD1 call from TCRdb remains unchecked. The germline CDR1 and CDR2 sequences are DFQATT and SNEGSKA (reference sequence). The CDR3 consists of 14 residues. The CDR3 reads CSAREWGETGELIF.

This chain links TRBV5-1 with TRBJ2-7; there is no DNA to check the TCRdb D call of TRBD2. Germline lookup yields CDR1 SGHRS and CDR2 YFSETQ. This CDR3 comprises 15 residues. The CDR3 sequence is CASSSLAGVDYEQYF.

The rearrangement joins TRBV6-5 to TRBJ2-3; TCRdb designates TRBD2, a call that cannot be tested without DNA. The CDR3 is made up of 16 amino acids. CDR1 and CDR2 (germline): MNHEY, SVGAGI. The CDR3 spells CASSLLTSGSADTQYF.

The chain joins TRBV20-1 to TRBJ2-1; TCRdb returns TRBD1, unconfirmable since there is no DNA. The CDR3 extends over 15 amino acids. The germline gives CDR1 DFQATT, CDR2 SNEGSKA (reference sequence). The CDR3 protein is CSASVLAGASNEQFF.